Presented here are 19 T cell receptor beta chains from one specimen sequenced in a study of persistence of HIV-infected CD4 T cells. No antigen has been identified for these receptors. The immunoSEQ assay was version 4, run in survey mode. The method was immunoSEQ multiplex PCR; TCRdb's version includes in-frame clones alone and lacks a portion of them. The data hold roughly 64,000 clones, with about 77% observed a single time. Overlapping HIV-1 Gag 15-mer peptides at 0.8 to 1 ug per peptide per mL were used. CD40L-negative CD69-negative CD45RO-high memory CD4+ T cells were sorted as populations depleted of antigen-responding cells. Sequenced material: CD4+ T cells sorted from PBMCs after approximately 19-hour stimulation, taken from a patient who received antiretroviral therapy. All receptors come from an adult man with HIV who was CMV-seropositive.

The rearrangement links TRBV19 to TRBJ2-7, with a possible D match to TRBD1 (5 bases). Trimming removed 4 bases from V and 6 bases from J, with 16 bases in between. The CDR3 has 14 residues. The germline gives CDR1 LNHDA, CDR2 SQIVND (reference sequence). CDR3 DNA sequence: TGTGCCAGTAGTAAACAGGCGATGGACGGCGAGCAGTACTTC. Translation: CASSKQAMDGEQYF. The full variable domain, in which reference TRBV19 and TRBJ2-7 provide the parts outside the CDR3, is DGGITQSPKYLFRKEGQNVTLSCEQNLNHDAMYWYRQDPGQGLRLIYYSQIVNDFQKGDIAEGYSVSREKKESFPLTVTSAQKNPTAFYLCASSKQAMDGEQYFGPGTRLTVT.

This rearrangement joins TRBV10-3 to TRBJ2-7; 9 bases line up with TRBD2. Germline CDR1 and CDR2: ENHRY and SYGVKD. V trimming: 7 bases; J trimming: 6 bases; junction bases outside the gene matches: 10. This CDR3 region has 14 residues. This CDR3 is CAITEGGGAFEQYF. The CDR3 DNA reads TGTGCCATCACCGAAGGCGGGGGGGCCTTCGAGCAGTACTTC.

The chain employs TRBV27 and TRBJ1-6; tentative D call: TRBD1 (6 bases). V lost 3 bases to trimming and J lost 6 bases, with 12 bases between them. Germline V CDR1 and CDR2: MNHEY, SMNVEV (reference sequence). CDR3 length: 15 residues. The CDR3 DNA reads as TGTGCCAGCAGTTTTAGGACAGAACCTAATTCACCCCTCCACTTT. Translation gives CASSFRTEPNSPLHF.

By share, this clone ranks as medium-sized. The rearrangement uses TRBV10-3 and TRBJ2-1; weak D call: TRBD1 (6 bases). V dropped 3 bases and J dropped 6 bases, with 18 bases sitting between them. This CDR3 has 16 amino acids. Germline-derived CDR1 and CDR2 are ENHRY and SYGVKD. DNA of the CDR3: TGTGCCATCAGTGATCCCAAAGGGACAACCATCAATGAGCAGTTCTTC. This gives the protein CAISDPKGTTINEQFF.

This chain uses TRBV10-2 with TRBJ2-7; D remains unclear. Deletions cut 7 bases from V and 0 bases from J, with 10 bases between. CDR3 length equals 13 residues. Per the germline V gene, CDR1 is WSHSY and CDR2 is SAAADI. The CDR3 spells CASNDGYSYEQYF. The CDR3 DNA reads as TGCGCCAGCAATGACGGTTACTCCTACGAGCAGTACTTC.

J is TRBJ1-5 and V is TRBV2, with 7 bases identical to TRBD1. V dropped 3 bases and J dropped 5; count of bases not matched to a gene: 1. The germline V gene encodes CDR1 SNHLY and CDR2 FYNNEI. The CDR3 contains 13 residues. In DNA form, the CDR3 reads TGTGCCAGCAGTGATCAGGGGGATCAGCCCCAGCATTTT. It encodes CASSDQGDQPQHF.

V gene TRBV5-1 combines with J gene TRBJ2-6, with D perhaps TRBD2 (5 bases). V lost 4 bases, J lost 2 bases, and 13 bases lay in between. The CDR3 sequence is 16 residues long. The germline V gene has CDR1 SGHRS and CDR2 YFSETQ. The CDR3: CASSAPTSTGANVLTF. In DNA, the CDR3 is TGCGCCAGCAGCGCCCCAACTAGTACTGGGGCCAACGTCCTGACTTTC.

This chain uses TRBV9 with TRBJ2-7; no firm D call. Trimming removed 3 bases at V and 3 bases at J, with 10 bases between. The CDR3 is 13 residues long. Germline assignment: CDR1 SGDLS and CDR2 YYNGEE. CDR3 sequence (DNA): TGTGCCAGCAGCGCCGCGCCGGGCTACGAGCAGTACTTC. Amino acid sequence: CASSAAPGYEQYF. The full variable domain, with the rest looked up from reference TRBV9 and TRBJ2-7, is DSGVTQTPKHLITATGQRVTLRCSPRSGDLSVYWYQQSLDQGLQFLIQYYNGEERAKGNILERFSAQQFPDLHSELNLSSLELGDSALYFCASSAAPGYEQYFGPGTRLTVT.

This chain links TRBV7-8 with TRBJ1-6; D is possibly TRBD1 (5 bases). The germline V and J ends were trimmed by 2 bases and 8 bases, with 10 bases remaining between them. Germline V CDR1 and CDR2: SGHVS, FQNEAQ. The CDR3 consists of 14 residues. CDR3 coding DNA: TGTGCCAGCAGCTTAAACCTGGGGGATTCACCCCTCCACTTT. This encodes CASSLNLGDSPLHF.

V and J are TRBV7-9 and TRBJ2-7, with TRBD2 matching over 13 bases. V dropped 5 bases and J dropped 7; count of bases not matched to a gene: 5. CDR3 length equals 14 residues. Germline lookup yields CDR1 SEHNR and CDR2 FQNEAQ (reference sequence). The CDR3 DNA sequence: TGTGCCAGCAGCCGAGGACTAGCGGGGGAAGAGCAGTACTTC. This sequence encodes CASSRGLAGEEQYF.

This clone occurred a few times. The chain has TRBV18 and TRBJ2-3; unclear D gene. CDR1 KGHSH and CDR2 LQKENI come from the germline V gene. V gave up 3 bases and J gave up 4 bases, with 14 bases separating them. This CDR3 comprises 15 residues. CDR3 nucleotides: TGTGCCAGCTCACCCCCGTGGGGAACCTCAGATACGCAGTATTTT. As protein: CASSPPWGTSDTQYF.

This clone was seen more than once but under ten times. V gene TRBV7-9 combines with J gene TRBJ1-2; D remains unclear. Trimming pared 2 bases from V and 1 base from J, leaving 17 bases between. The CDR3 runs 17 residues. Germline V CDR1 and CDR2: SEHNR, FQNEAQ (reference sequence). CDR3 sequence reads: CASSLSQTAEINYGYTF. CDR3 bases: TGTGCCAGCAGCTTAAGTCAAACAGCCGAGATTAACTATGGCTACACCTTC.

This rearrangement joins TRBV5-1 to TRBJ1-1; a weak D match, TRBD1 (5 bases). CDR3 length equals 17 residues. Trimming removed 1 base from V and 5 bases from J, with 21 bases in between. The germline CDR1 and CDR2 sequences are SGHRS and YFSETQ. This CDR3 reads CASSLNPRRPRETEAFF. For the CDR3, the DNA is TGCGCCAGCAGCTTGAACCCCAGGAGACCCAGGGAGACTGAAGCTTTCTTT.

The V and J genes are TRBV10-2 and TRBJ2-3; 9 nucleotides agree with TRBD2. The germline V gene encodes CDR1 WSHSY and CDR2 SAAADI. The CDR3 consists of 15 residues. The J segment lost 2 bases and the V segment lost 7 bases, leaving 7 bases of the junction unmatched. This CDR3 is CASNLAGTPTDTQYF. DNA for the CDR3: TGCGCCAGCAATCTAGCGGGGACCCCCACAGATACGCAGTATTTT.

This rearrangement joins TRBV11-2 to TRBJ2-7; possible D gene TRBD1, 6 bases. Germline values: CDR1 SGHAT, CDR2 FQNNGV. V lost 3 bases and J 0 bases, leaving 12 bases between the germline ends. The CDR3 covers 15 residues. In DNA form, the CDR3 reads TGTGCCAGCAGCTTTACTGACAGGTCCTCCTACGAGCAGTACTTC. Translation gives CASSFTDRSSYEQYF.

The V call is TRBV3-1 (or the pseudogene TRBV3-2), the J call TRBJ1-1, with 7 bases aligning to TRBD1. CDR3 length: 15 residues. Per the germline V gene, CDR1 is LGHDT and CDR2 is YNNKEL (reference sequence). J gave up 5 bases and V 7 bases, and 13 bases lay outside the gene matches. The CDR3 loop is CASKVKQGRETEAFF. Here the CDR3 DNA reads TGTGCCAGCAAAGTCAAACAGGGGCGGGAGACTGAAGCTTTCTTT.

The rearrangement joins TRBV20-1 to TRBJ1-2; a weak D match, TRBD1 (5 bases). Looked up from germline, CDR1 is DFQATT and CDR2 is SNEGSKA (reference sequence). The CDR3 spans 17 residues. V shed 3 bases and J shed 0 bases, with 20 bases lying between them. CDR3: CSASPRTRASSNYGYTF. CDR3 sequence (DNA): TGCAGTGCTAGTCCCCGAACCAGGGCCTCTTCTAACTATGGCTACACCTTC.

The CDR3 nucleotides read TGTGCCAGCTCACCACCGAACGCAGATACGCAGTATTTT. It translates to CASSPPNADTQYF. The gene calls are TRBV18 and TRBJ2-3; D is undetermined. V was pared by 0 bases and J by 4 bases, with 5 bases between. Germline V gene sequence: CDR1 KGHSH, CDR2 LQKENI. The CDR3 runs 13 residues. Supplemented by reference TRBV18 and TRBJ2-3, the full variable domain reads NAGVMQNPRHLVRRRGQEARLRCSPMKGHSHVYWYRQLPEEGLKFMVYLQKENIIDESGMPKERFSAEFPKEGPSILRIQQVVRGDSAAYFCASSPPNADTQYFGPGTRLTVL.

The rearrangement joins TRBV19 to TRBJ2-6, with TRBD1 matching 7 bases. V dropped 1 base and J dropped 1; count of bases not matched to a gene: 13. This CDR3 is built from 20 residues. CDR1 and CDR2 from the germline V gene are LNHDA and SQIVND (reference sequence). CDR3: CASSIGSYRGLTSGANVLTF. The CDR3 DNA reads as TGTGCCAGTAGTATAGGATCCTACAGGGGTTTGACTTCTGGGGCCAACGTCCTGACTTTC. Using reference TRBV19 and TRBJ2-6 for the parts outside the CDR3, the full variable domain is DGGITQSPKYLFRKEGQNVTLSCEQNLNHDAMYWYRQDPGQGLRLIYYSQIVNDFQKGDIAEGYSVSREKKESFPLTVTSAQKNPTAFYLCASSIGSYRGLTSGANVLTFGAGSRLTVL.